The clone carrying this T cell receptor (beta chain) appeared many times. Its antigen is not identified. The data are from a study of CD8 T cells in ankylosing spondylitis. Overall study results and limits: For ankylosing spondylitis blood, a TCR beta motif of under 10 highly homologous variants appeared characteristic.

The germline V and J ends were trimmed by 4 bases and 10 bases, with 20 bases remaining between them. The length of the CDR3 is 15 residues. TCRdb processed the 5' RACE reads anew with MiXCR; each CDR3 protein has one entry. The table has roughly 100,000 distinct CDR3 sequences, roughly 8.3% seen once. This chain links TRBV12-3 or TRBV12-4 with TRBJ2-1, with D possibly TRBD2 on 6 matching bases. The TCR originated in a male donor with ankylosing spondylitis or in good health (not recorded which). Input material: blood, either unsorted or a sorted T cell fraction (not recorded which). Written as DNA, the CDR3 is TGTGCCAGCAGTTCGACGACTAGTTCCATGCGGGAGCAGTTCTTC. It encodes CASSSTTSSMREQFF.